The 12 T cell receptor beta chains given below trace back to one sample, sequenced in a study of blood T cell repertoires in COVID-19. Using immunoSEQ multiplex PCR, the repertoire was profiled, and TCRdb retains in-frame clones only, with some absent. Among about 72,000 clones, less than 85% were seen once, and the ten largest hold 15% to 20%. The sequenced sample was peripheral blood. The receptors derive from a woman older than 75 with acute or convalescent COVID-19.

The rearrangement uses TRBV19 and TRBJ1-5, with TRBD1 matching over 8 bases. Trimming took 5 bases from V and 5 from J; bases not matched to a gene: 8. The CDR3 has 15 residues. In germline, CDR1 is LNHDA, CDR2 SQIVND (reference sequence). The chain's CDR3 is CASSLRQGQYQPQHF. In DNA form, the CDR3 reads TGTGCCAGTAGTCTCAGACAGGGGCAATATCAGCCCCAGCATTTT.

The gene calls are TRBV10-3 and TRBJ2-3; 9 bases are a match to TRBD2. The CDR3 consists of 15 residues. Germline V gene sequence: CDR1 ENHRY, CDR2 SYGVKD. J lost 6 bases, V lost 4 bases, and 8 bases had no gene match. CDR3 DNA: TGTGCCATCAGTGCTCTAGCGGGATCTGCGGATACGCAGTATTTT. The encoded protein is CAISALAGSADTQYF.

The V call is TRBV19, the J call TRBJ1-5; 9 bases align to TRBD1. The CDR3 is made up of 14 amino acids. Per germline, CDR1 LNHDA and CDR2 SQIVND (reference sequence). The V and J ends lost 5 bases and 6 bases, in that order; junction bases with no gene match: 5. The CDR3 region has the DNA TGTGCCAGTAGTCTCGACAGGGGGGGTCAGCCCCAGCATTTT. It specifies CASSLDRGGQPQHF.

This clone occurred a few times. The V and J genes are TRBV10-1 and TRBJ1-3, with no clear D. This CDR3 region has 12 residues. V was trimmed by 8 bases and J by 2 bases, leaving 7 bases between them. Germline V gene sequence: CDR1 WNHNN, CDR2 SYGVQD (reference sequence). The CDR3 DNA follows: TGCGCCAGCGGAGAGACTGGAAACACCATATATTTT. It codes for CASGETGNTIYF.

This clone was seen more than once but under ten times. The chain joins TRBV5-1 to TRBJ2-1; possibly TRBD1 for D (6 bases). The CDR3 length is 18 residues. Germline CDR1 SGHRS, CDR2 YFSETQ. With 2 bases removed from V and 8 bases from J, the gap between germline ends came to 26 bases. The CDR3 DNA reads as TGCGCCAGCAGCTTAAATAGCCCAACATCCCGAAGGGGGTATGAGCAGTTCTTC. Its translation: CASSLNSPTSRRGYEQFF.

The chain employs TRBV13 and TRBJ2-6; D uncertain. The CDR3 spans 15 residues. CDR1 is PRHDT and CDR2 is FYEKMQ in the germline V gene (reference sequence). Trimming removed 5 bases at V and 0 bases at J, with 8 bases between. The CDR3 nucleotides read TGTGCCAGCAGCCTAAGAAGCTCTGGGGCCAACGTCCTGACTTTC. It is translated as CASSLRSSGANVLTF.

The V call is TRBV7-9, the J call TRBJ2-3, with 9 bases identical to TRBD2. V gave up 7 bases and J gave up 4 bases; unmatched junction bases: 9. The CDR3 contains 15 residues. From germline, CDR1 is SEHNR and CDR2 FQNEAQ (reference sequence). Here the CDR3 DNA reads TGTGCCAGCACCGTGGGAGCGGGAGGAGCAGATACGCAGTATTTT. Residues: CASTVGAGGADTQYF.

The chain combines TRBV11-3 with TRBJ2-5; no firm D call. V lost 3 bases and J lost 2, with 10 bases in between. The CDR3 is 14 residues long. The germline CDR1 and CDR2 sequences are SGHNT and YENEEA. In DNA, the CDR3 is TGTGCCAGCAGCTTCGGTCAGGCGCAAGAGACCCAGTACTTC. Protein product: CASSFGQAQETQYF.

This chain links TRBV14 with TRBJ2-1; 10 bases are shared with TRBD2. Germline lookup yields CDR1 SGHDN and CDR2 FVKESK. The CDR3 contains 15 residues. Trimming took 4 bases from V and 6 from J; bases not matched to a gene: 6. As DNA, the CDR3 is TGTGCCAGCAGCCTCCCGGGACTAGCGAGCAATGAGCAGTTCTTC. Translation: CASSLPGLASNEQFF.

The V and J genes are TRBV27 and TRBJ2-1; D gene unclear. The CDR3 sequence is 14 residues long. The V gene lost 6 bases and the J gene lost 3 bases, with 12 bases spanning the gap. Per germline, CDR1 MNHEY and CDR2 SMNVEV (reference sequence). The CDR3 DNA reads TGTGCCAGCAGCCGGCAGGCGAACTACAATGAGCAGTTCTTC. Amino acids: CASSRQANYNEQFF.

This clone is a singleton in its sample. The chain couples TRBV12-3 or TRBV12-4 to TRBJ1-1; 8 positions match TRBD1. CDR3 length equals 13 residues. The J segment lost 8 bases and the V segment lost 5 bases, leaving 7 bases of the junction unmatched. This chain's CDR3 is CASSTGQGGEAFF. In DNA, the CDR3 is TGTGCCAGCAGTACCGGACAGGGCGGGGAAGCTTTCTTT.

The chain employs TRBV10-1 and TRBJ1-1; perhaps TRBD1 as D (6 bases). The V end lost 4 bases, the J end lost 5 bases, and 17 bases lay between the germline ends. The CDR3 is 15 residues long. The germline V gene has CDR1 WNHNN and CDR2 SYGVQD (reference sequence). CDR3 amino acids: CASSATGLLGTEAFF. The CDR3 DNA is TGCGCCAGCAGTGCGACAGGTCTGTTGGGTACTGAAGCTTTCTTT.